Following are 17 T cell receptor beta chains from one sample sequenced in a study of blood T cells in healthy people across ages. Through a sample-barcoded 5' primer and a J-beta primer mix, a second PCR was run for about 6 to 11 cycles. Using its own MiXCR run on the 5' RACE reads, TCRdb lists one record per CDR3 protein. This table has hundreds of thousands of distinct CDR3 sequences, under 30% appearing once. The sequenced sample was blood. These receptor sequences come from a woman of 80 years or more in good health.

A remark on this clonotype: A read error is possible here, since a much larger clone lies one base away. V is TRBV28 and J is TRBJ2-1; TRBD2 agrees at 10 bases. The DNA end lines up better with TRBJ2-7; the J call may be wrong. The CDR3 contains 17 residues. The germline V gene encodes CDR1 MDHEN and CDR2 SYDVKM. CDR3 DNA: TGTGCCAGCAGTAGTCTAGCGGGGGCGTTTCATCACAATGAGCAGTACTTC. It yields the protein CASSSLAGAFHHNEQYF.

Notes on this clonotype: This could be a read error, since a much larger clone is one nucleotide away. This chain uses TRBV20-1 with TRBJ1-6; D unresolved. Per the germline V gene, CDR1 is DFQATT and CDR2 is SNEGSKA (reference sequence). The CDR3 covers 16 residues. CDR3 loop: CSAQDVGRSYNSPPHF. The CDR3 nucleotides are TGCAGTGCCCAAGATGTGGGGAGGTCCTATAATTCACCCCCCCACTTT.

Notes on this clonotype: A much larger clone is a single base away; this may be a read error. The CDR3 nucleotides read TGCGCCAGCAGCTTGGTGGCGGGGGGAGATGAGCAGTACTTC. It codes for CASSLVAGGDEQYF. The chain employs TRBV5-1 and TRBJ2-7; 8 bases line up with TRBD2. Germline V gene lookup returns CDR1 SGHRS and CDR2 YFSETQ. This CDR3 has 14 residues. V lost 0 bases and J lost 7; bases outside the gene matches: 6.

The sample holds many counts of this clonotype. The chain uses TRBV5-6 and TRBJ2-2; D not resolved. This CDR3 contains 15 residues. Trimming took 4 bases from V and 1 from J, leaving 11 bases between them. Germline V CDR1 and CDR2: SGHDT, YYEEEE. In DNA, the CDR3 is TGTGCCAGCAGCCCTAGGGCCAAGAACACCGGGGAGCTGTTTTTT. Its translation is CASSPRAKNTGELFF. Looking up the rest from reference TRBV5-6 and TRBJ2-2 gives the full variable domain: DAGVTQSPTHLIKTRGQQVTLRCSPKSGHDTVSWYQQALGQGPQFIFQYYEEEERQRGNFPDRFSGHQFPNYSSELNVNALLLGDSALYLCASSPRAKNTGELFFGEGSRLTVL.

This clonotype occurred many times. The gene calls are TRBV27 and TRBJ2-3; 8 bases match TRBD1. V trimming: 8 bases; J trimming: 2 bases; junction bases outside the gene matches: 3. CDR1 is MNHEY and CDR2 is SMNVEV in the germline V gene (reference sequence). The length of the CDR3 is 13 residues. DNA of the CDR3: TGTGCCAGCCAGGGGGCAGACACAGATACGCAGTATTTT. This sequence encodes CASQGADTDTQYF.

There are many counts of this clonotype. This sequence joins TRBV20-1 and TRBJ2-1; no clear D. Germline V gene lookup returns CDR1 DFQATT and CDR2 SNEGSKA (reference sequence). CDR3 size: 9 residues. The ends were cut back, 6 bases at V and 7 bases at J, with 4 bases in the middle. The CDR3 reads CSAGNEQFF. The CDR3 nucleotides read TGCAGTGCGGGTAATGAGCAGTTCTTC.

This clonotype was seen only once. The J gene is TRBJ2-1, the V gene TRBV6-6; 10 bases agree with TRBD2. The CDR3 has 15 amino acids. V lost 6 bases, J lost 9 bases, and 11 bases stayed unmatched. Germline assignment: CDR1 MNHNY and CDR2 SVGAGI (reference sequence). The CDR3 DNA follows: TGTGCCAGCAGATTAGCGGGGGGCGGGGTCTGTGAGCAGTTCTTC. Its protein is CASRLAGGGVCEQFF.

This rearrangement joins TRBV2 to TRBJ1-4; possible D gene TRBD1, 5 bases. The V gene lost 6 bases and the J gene lost 6 bases, with 11 bases spanning the gap. Per germline, CDR1 SNHLY and CDR2 FYNNEI. The CDR3 has 13 residues. CDR3 nucleotide sequence: TGTGCCAGCAGGATGGGGGGGGATGAAAAACTGTTTTTT. It yields the protein CASRMGGDEKLFF.

This clonotype was found a few times. An end of the junction differs from the germline gene, which may be a read error. The chain combines TRBV7-3 with TRBJ2-2; D is possibly TRBD2 (5 bases). This CDR3 contains 16 residues. The germline V gene has CDR1 SGHTA and CDR2 FQGTGA. CDR3 loop: CASSLATPSGTGERFF. The CDR3 DNA sequence: TGTGCCAGCAGCTTAGCGACCCCCTCGGGAACCGGGGAGCGGTTTTTT.

This clonotype was detected a few times. This may stem from a read error, because a much larger clone lies one nucleotide away. The J gene is TRBJ2-7, the V gene TRBV27; 10 bases match TRBD1. The germline V gene encodes CDR1 MNHEY and CDR2 SMNVEV (reference sequence). This CDR3 comprises 16 residues. V dropped 5 bases and J dropped 7; count of bases not matched to a gene: 14. The DNA for the CDR3 is TGTGCCAGCAGTCTAACCGCCGGGACAGGGGTTAATGAGCAGTACTTC. Encoded protein: CASSLTAGTGVNEQYF.

This clonotype was counted a few times. This rearrangement joins TRBV7-6 to TRBJ2-3; D not resolved. In germline, CDR1 is SGHVS, CDR2 FNYEAQ. The CDR3 totals 13 residues. Trimming shortened V by 5 bases and J by 6 bases, and 12 bases separated the two germline ends. The CDR3 spells CASSPSLGDTQYF. The CDR3 DNA reads as TGTGCCAGCAGCCCATCCTTAGGGGATACGCAGTATTTT.

This clonotype occurred many times. This chain uses TRBV7-9 with TRBJ2-1; 15 bases fit TRBD2. Losses at the gene ends were 6 bases for V and 6 bases for J; bases not matched to a gene: 9. In germline, CDR1 is SEHNR, CDR2 FQNEAQ (reference sequence). The CDR3 sequence is 17 residues long. The DNA of the CDR3 is TGTGCCAGCAGGCGAGACACGGGACTAGCGGGGGGCAATGAGCAGTTCTTC. Protein sequence: CASRRDTGLAGGNEQFF.

The CDR3 loop reads CASSSRRQGGDTQYF. CDR3 sequence (DNA): TGTGCCAGCAGCTCCCGCCGACAGGGAGGGGATACGCAGTATTTT. The chain couples TRBV7-2 to TRBJ2-3, with D tentatively TRBD1 or TRBD2 (7 bases each). The CDR3 is 15 residues long. The germline V gene has CDR1 SGHTA and CDR2 FQGNSA. V lost 4 bases, J lost 6 bases, and 17 bases lay in between. The full variable domain, completed using reference TRBV7-2 and TRBJ2-3, is GAGVSQSPSNKVTEKGKDVELRCDPISGHTALYWYRQSLGQGLEFLIYFQGNSAPDKSGLPSDRFSAERTGGSVSTLTIQRTQQEDSAVYLCASSSRRQGGDTQYFGPGTRLTVL.

The V gene is TRBV9, the J gene TRBJ1-1; no reliable D call. Per the germline V gene, CDR1 is SGDLS and CDR2 is YYNGEE. The CDR3 covers 13 residues. V dropped 0 bases and J dropped 6 bases, with 9 bases sitting between them. As DNA, the CDR3 is TGTGCCAGCAGCGTAGATGGCAGATCTGAAGCTTTCTTT. Encoded protein: CASSVDGRSEAFF.

To note about this clonotype: Just one base apart from a much larger clone, this may be a read error. The chain has TRBV24-1 and TRBJ2-1; D remains ambiguous. The CDR3 sequence is 15 residues long. Deletions cut 0 bases from V and 13 bases from J, with 18 bases between. CDR1 is KGHDR and CDR2 is SFDVKD in the germline V gene. The CDR3 loop is CATSDLGPGGETQFF. For the CDR3, the DNA is TGTGCCACCAGTGATTTGGGACCGGGCGGAGAGACCCAGTTCTTC.

This clonotype showed up just a few times. This chain uses TRBV28 with TRBJ2-1; D gene unclear. Germline V gene data show CDR1 as MDHEN and CDR2 as SYDVKM. The CDR3 spans 11 residues. V was clipped by 2 bases and J by 10 bases, with 6 bases between them. The CDR3 nucleotides read TGTGCCAGCAGTTTACAATGGGAGCAGTTCTTC. Encoded protein: CASSLQWEQFF.

This clonotype was counted a few times. V gene TRBV3-1 combines with J gene TRBJ1-1, with 8 bases identical to TRBD1. The CDR3 runs 17 residues. Trimming removed 0 bases from V and 5 bases from J; junction bases left unmatched: 11. In germline, CDR1 is LGHDT, CDR2 YNNKEL (reference sequence). The CDR3 here is CASSQDLSGGAGTEAFF. The DNA for the CDR3 is TGTGCCAGCAGCCAAGATTTGTCAGGGGGCGCAGGGACTGAAGCTTTCTTT.